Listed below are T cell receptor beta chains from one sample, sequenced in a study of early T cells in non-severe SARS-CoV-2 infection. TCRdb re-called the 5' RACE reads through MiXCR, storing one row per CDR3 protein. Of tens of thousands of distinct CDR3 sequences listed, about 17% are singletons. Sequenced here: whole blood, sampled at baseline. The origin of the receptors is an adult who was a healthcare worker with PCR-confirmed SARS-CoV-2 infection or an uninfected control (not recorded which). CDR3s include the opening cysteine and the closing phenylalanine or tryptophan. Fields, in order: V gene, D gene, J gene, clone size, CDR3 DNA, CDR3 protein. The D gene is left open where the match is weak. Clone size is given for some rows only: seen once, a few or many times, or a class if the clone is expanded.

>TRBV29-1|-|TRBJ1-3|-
TGCAGCGGAGCTTTGAGCTCTGGAAACACCATATATTTT
CSGALSSGNTIYF
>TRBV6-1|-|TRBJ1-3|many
TGTGCCAGCAGTGAAGGACCGACCGCCGGCCTTATCTCTGGAAACACCATATATTTT
CASSEGPTAGLISGNTIYF
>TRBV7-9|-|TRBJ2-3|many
TGTGCCAGCAGCTTACCCGCAGGGCGCACAGATACGCAGTATTTT
CASSLPAGRTDTQYF
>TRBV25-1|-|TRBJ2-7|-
TGTGCCAGCAGTGACGACAGGAGGGCCTCCTACGAGCAGTACTTC
CASSDDRRASYEQYF
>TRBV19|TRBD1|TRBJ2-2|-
TGTGCCAGTAGTGGAACCGGGACAGCGAACACCGGGGAGCTGTTTTTT
CASSGTGTANTGELFF
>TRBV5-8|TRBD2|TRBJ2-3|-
TGTGCCAGCAGCCCGCGGGGGGGCATCCCAGATACGCAGTATTTT
CASSPRGGIPDTQYF
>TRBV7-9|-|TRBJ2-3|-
TGTGCCAGCAGTAGCGCCGGCCCCACAGATACGCAGTATTTT
CASSSAGPTDTQYF
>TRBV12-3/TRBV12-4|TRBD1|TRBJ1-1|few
TGTGCCAGCAGTTCGACAGGGGTGGCTGAAGCTTTCTTT
CASSSTGVAEAFF
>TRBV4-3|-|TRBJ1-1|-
TGCGCCAGCAGTCCGCGACTTAGAGGGGACACTGAAGCTTTCTTT
CASSPRLRGDTEAFF
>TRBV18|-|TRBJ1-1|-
TGTGCCAGCTCCAGTAAAACCAGGGCTCCTGAAGCTTTCTTT
CASSSKTRAPEAFF
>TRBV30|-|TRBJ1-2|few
TGTGCCTGGAGTCTCGGATCGGCGGGCGGCTACACCTTC
CAWSLGSAGGYTF
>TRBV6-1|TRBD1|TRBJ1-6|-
TGTGCCAGCAGTGACCAGACAGGGTTAATTTCACCCCTCCACTTT
CASSDQTGLISPLHF
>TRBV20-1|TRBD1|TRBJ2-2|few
TGCAGTTATCTCCGGGACAGAAACACCGGGGAGCTGTTTTTT
CSYLRDRNTGELFF
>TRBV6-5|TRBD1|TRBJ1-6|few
TGTGCCAGCAGTATAACAGGGGCTGATTCACCCCTCCACTTT
CASSITGADSPLHF
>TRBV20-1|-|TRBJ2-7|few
TGCAGTGCTAGAGTGGGGGTCTACGAGCAGTACTTC
CSARVGVYEQYF
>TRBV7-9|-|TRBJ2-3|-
TGTGCCAGCAGCTTGGCGGACAGCACAGATACGCAGTATTTT
CASSLADSTDTQYF